This T cell receptor (beta chain) was recorded in a study of early T cells in non-severe SARS-CoV-2 infection. As part of library construction, unique molecular identifiers were attached to individual cDNA molecules. One entry per CDR3 protein results from TCRdb running MiXCR on the 5' RACE reads. The sample holds about 88,000 distinct CDR3 sequences; 15% are singletons and the top ten take around 6%. This clonotype was seen more than once but under ten times. Sequencing used whole blood. This TCR derives from an adult who was a healthcare worker with PCR-confirmed SARS-CoV-2 infection or an uninfected control (not recorded which).

The chain's CDR3 is CASSLVDRRTDTQYF. The CDR3 nucleotides read TGCGCCAGCAGCTTGGTGGACCGGCGCACAGATACGCAGTATTTT. This chain links TRBV5-1 with TRBJ2-3; D unresolved. Germline V gene sequence: CDR1 SGHRS, CDR2 YFSETQ. This CDR3 has 15 residues. V lost 0 bases to trimming and J lost 1 base, with 9 bases between them.